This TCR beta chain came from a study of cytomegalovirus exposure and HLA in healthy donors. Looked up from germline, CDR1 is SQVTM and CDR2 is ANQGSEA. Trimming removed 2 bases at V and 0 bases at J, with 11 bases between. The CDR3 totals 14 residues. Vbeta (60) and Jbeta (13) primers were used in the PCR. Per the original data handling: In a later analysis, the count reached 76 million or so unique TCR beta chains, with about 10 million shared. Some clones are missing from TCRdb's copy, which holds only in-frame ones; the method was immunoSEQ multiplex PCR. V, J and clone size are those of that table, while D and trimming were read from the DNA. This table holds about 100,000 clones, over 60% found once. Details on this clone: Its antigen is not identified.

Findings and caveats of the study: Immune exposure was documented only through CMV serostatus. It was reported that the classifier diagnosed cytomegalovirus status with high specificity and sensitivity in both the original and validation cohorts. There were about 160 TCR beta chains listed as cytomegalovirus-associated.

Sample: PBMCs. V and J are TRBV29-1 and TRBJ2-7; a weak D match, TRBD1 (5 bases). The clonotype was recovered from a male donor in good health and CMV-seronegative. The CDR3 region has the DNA TGCAGCGTTGAATGGGGCATAGACTCCTACGAGCAGTACTTC. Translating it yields CSVEWGIDSYEQYF.